Shown below are 4 T cell receptor beta chains from a single sample sequenced in a study of identical twins. A single record per CDR3 protein comes from TCRdb applying MiXCR to the 5' RACE reads. The sample carries around 240,000 distinct CDR3 sequences, 5.5% to 8% recorded once. This sample also appeared in a second study, on yellow fever vaccine responses in identical twins.

Source material: memory (CD45RO+) T cells sorted from blood. All receptors come from a woman aged 18-29 years in good health.

This clonotype has at least ten counts. The chain uses TRBV10-3 and TRBJ1-3; 8 bases fit TRBD1. The CDR3 totals 14 residues. Trimming took 5 bases from V and 4 from J; bases not matched to a gene: 4. CDR1 and CDR2 from the germline V gene are ENHRY and SYGVKD. CDR3 bases: TGTGCCATCAGTCCGGACAGGGTCGGAAACACCATATATTTT. Translating gives CAISPDRVGNTIYF.

This CDR3 is CASSLPDRFEPQHF. The CDR3 DNA is TGTGCCAGCAGTTTGCCGGACAGGTTTGAGCCCCAGCATTTT. The rearrangement links TRBV28 to TRBJ1-5; the match to TRBD1 covers 7 bases. Losses at the gene ends were 3 bases for V and 8 bases for J; bases not matched to a gene: 7. Germline V gene lookup returns CDR1 MDHEN and CDR2 SYDVKM. The CDR3 covers 14 residues.

A few counts support this clonotype. The gene calls are TRBV7-6 and TRBJ1-1; D is unclear. In germline, CDR1 is SGHVS, CDR2 FNYEAQ. V shed 1 base and J shed 4 bases, with 16 bases lying between them. This CDR3 has 16 amino acids. As DNA, the CDR3 is TGTGCCAGCAGCTTAGGCTTTGGAGGAACGGGCACTGAAGCTTTCTTT. It yields the protein CASSLGFGGTGTEAFF.

In this sample, this clonotype turned up many times. V gene TRBV11-1 combines with J gene TRBJ1-1; TRBD1 aligns across 10 bases. The CDR3 is 18 residues long. After removal of 1 base from V and 4 bases from J, the junction contained 12 bases not matched to a gene. Germline lookup yields CDR1 SGHAT and CDR2 FQDESV (reference sequence). The CDR3 nucleotides read TGTGCCAGCAGCTTAGTTGGACAGGGGGTTTATGGGAGCACTGAAGCTTTCTTT. This sequence encodes CASSLVGQGVYGSTEAFF. The complete variable domain, with remaining parts taken from reference TRBV11-1 and TRBJ1-1, reads EAEVAQSPRYKITEKSQAVAFWCDPISGHATLYWYRQILGQGPELLVQFQDESVVDDSQLPKDRFSAERLKGVDSTLKIQPAELGDSAMYLCASSLVGQGVYGSTEAFFGQGTRLTVV.